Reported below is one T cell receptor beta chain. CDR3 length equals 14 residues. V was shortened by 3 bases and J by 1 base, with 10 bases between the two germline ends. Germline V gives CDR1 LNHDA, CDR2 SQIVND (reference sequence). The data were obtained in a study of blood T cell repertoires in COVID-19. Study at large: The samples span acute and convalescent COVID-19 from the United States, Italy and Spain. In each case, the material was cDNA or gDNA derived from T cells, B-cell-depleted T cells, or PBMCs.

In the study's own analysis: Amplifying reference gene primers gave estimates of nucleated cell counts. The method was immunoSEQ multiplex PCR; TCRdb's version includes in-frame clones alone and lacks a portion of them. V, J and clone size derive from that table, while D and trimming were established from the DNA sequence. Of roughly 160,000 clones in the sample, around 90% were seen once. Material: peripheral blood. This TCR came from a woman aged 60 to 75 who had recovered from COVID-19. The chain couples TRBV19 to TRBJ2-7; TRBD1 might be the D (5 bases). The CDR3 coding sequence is TGTGCCAGTAGTATCGCAGGGCTGTCCTACGAGCAGTACTTC. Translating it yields CASSIAGLSYEQYF. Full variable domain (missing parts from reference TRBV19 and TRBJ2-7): DGGITQSPKYLFRKEGQNVTLSCEQNLNHDAMYWYRQDPGQGLRLIYYSQIVNDFQKGDIAEGYSVSREKKESFPLTVTSAQKNPTAFYLCASSIAGLSYEQYFGPGTRLTVT.